This TCR beta chain came from a study of cytomegalovirus exposure and HLA in healthy donors. It was with 60 Vbeta and 13 Jbeta primers that the PCR ran. Sequenced by immunoSEQ multiplex PCR; TCRdb stores in-frame clones only, minus some. The sample includes approximately 130,000 clones, around 79% seen only once; the top ten take around 1.3%. The germline V gene encodes CDR1 SGHVS and CDR2 FNYEAQ. The CDR3 is 15 amino acids. The germline V and J ends were trimmed by 5 bases and 0 bases, with 13 bases remaining between them. The genes are TRBV7-6 and TRBJ1-2, with D hard to call. This receptor was obtained from a woman in her forties in good health and CMV-seronegative. Input material: PBMCs. CDR3 region: CASSPTPVANYGYTF. CDR3 nucleotides: TGTGCCAGCAGCCCCACTCCCGTGGCTAACTATGGCTACACCTTC.